The 20 T cell receptor beta chains below all came from one sample that was sequenced in a study of Ad26.COV2.S vaccination and SARS-CoV-2 variants. Sample treatment: roughly 18 received Ad26.COV2.S at low or high dose, single or two shots; several received placebo; per-sample allocation not given. Sampling was done on day 63 after the first vaccine or placebo injection. Generated by immunoSEQ multiplex PCR, the TCRdb table keeps only in-frame clones and is missing some. The repertoire holds a few hundred thousand clones, with around nine tenths as singletons. The sample here was peripheral blood, taken in a trial of Ad26.COV2.S vaccine versus placebo. These receptors all stem from a person between 18 and 65 years old who received the Ad26.COV2.S COVID-19 vaccine or a placebo.

The V and J genes are TRBV5-1 and TRBJ1-2; the D gene is possibly TRBD1 (6 bases). This CDR3 is built from 14 residues. Germline assignment: CDR1 SGHRS and CDR2 YFSETQ. The V and J ends lost 2 bases and 7 bases respectively, with 15 bases between them. The CDR3 DNA reads TGCGCCAGCAGCTTTGGTACAGGGAGTGGTGGCTACACCTTC. Encoded protein: CASSFGTGSGGYTF.

V usage is TRBV30 and J usage is TRBJ1-1; D call uncertain. This CDR3 spans 11 amino acids. Between the trimmed V and J ends, which lost 4 bases and 1 base, there was a span of 4 bases. Germline CDR1 reads GTSNPN; CDR2 reads SVGIG (reference sequence). CDR3 in DNA: TGTGCCTGGATCGGGAACACTGAAGCTTTCTTT. The encoded protein is CAWIGNTEAFF. Looking up the rest from reference TRBV30 and TRBJ1-1 gives the full variable domain: SQTIHQWPATLVQPVGSPLSLECTVEGTSNPNLYWYRQAAGRGLQLLFYSVGIGQISSEVPQNLSASRPQDRQFILSSKKLLLSDSGFYLCAWIGNTEAFFGQGTRLTVV.

The chain carries TRBV12-3 or TRBV12-4 and TRBJ2-5, with D possibly being TRBD1 (6 bases). V was shortened by 7 bases and J by 5 bases, with 8 bases between the two germline ends. This CDR3 region has 11 residues. The CDR3 DNA is TGTGCCAGCACTACAGGGGAGACCCAGTACTTC. Amino acids: CASTTGETQYF.

The chain uses TRBV19 and TRBJ2-7, with TRBD2 identical over 8 bases. The CDR3 is 18 residues long. Germline trimming cut 3 bases from V and 2 bases from J; bases unmatched to any gene: 15. Germline V gene sequence: CDR1 LNHDA, CDR2 SQIVND (reference sequence). The CDR3 DNA reads as TGTGCCAGTAGTATTGCAGGCACGGGGCCGGGAGGGACCTACGAGCAGTACTTC. It codes for CASSIAGTGPGGTYEQYF.

V and J are TRBV28 and TRBJ2-5; 8 bases are shared with TRBD1. CDR3 length: 14 amino acids. Germline V gives CDR1 MDHEN, CDR2 SYDVKM. Trimming at V came to 2 bases and at J to 5 bases, leaving 4 bases not matched to a gene. CDR3 nucleotides: TGTGCCAGCAGTTTACAGGGGGCGGGGGAGACCCAGTACTTC. This codes for CASSLQGAGETQYF.

This clone appeared a single time. This chain links TRBV6-5 with TRBJ2-6; D unclear. This CDR3 region has 15 residues. Per germline, CDR1 MNHEY and CDR2 SVGAGI. V was pared by 4 bases and J by 0 bases, with 7 bases between. CDR3 protein: CASSSRLSGANVLTF. The CDR3, as DNA: TGTGCCAGCAGTTCCAGGCTCTCTGGGGCCAACGTCCTGACTTTC.

The J gene is TRBJ2-2, the V gene TRBV18; weak D call: TRBD1 (6 bases). V shed 3 bases and J shed 5 bases, with 7 bases lying between them. The CDR3 length is 13 residues. Germline-derived CDR1 and CDR2 are KGHSH and LQKENI. The CDR3 DNA sequence: TGTGCCAGCTCACCTGGACAGACCGGGGAGCTGTTTTTT. As protein: CASSPGQTGELFF.

This CDR3 reads CASSIEGGSYNEQFF. The CDR3, as DNA: TGTGCCAGTAGTATAGAAGGGGGATCCTACAATGAGCAGTTCTTC. This chain connects TRBV19 to TRBJ2-1; D may be TRBD1 (6 bases). Deletions cut 0 bases from V and 1 base from J, with 7 bases between. The length of the CDR3 is 15 residues. From germline, CDR1 is LNHDA and CDR2 SQIVND (reference sequence).

This clone was detected a few times. V and J are TRBV30 and TRBJ1-2, with D tentatively TRBD1 (5 bases). Germline lookup yields CDR1 GTSNPN and CDR2 SVGIG (reference sequence). Trimming removed 2 bases from V and 5 bases from J, with 9 bases in between. This CDR3 contains 12 residues. The CDR3: CAWSQGLYGYTF. The CDR3 region has the DNA TGTGCCTGGAGTCAGGGCCTTTATGGCTACACCTTC.

About this clone: The identical CDR3 is also encoded by other nucleotide sequences in the sample. The chain is built from TRBV6-2 or TRBV6-3 and TRBJ2-5; D is unresolved. The CDR3 contains 11 residues. Trimming took off 5 bases at V and 1 base at J, with 2 bases between the two ends. Germline lookup yields CDR1 MNHEY and CDR2 SVGEGT. The CDR3 spells CASSRQETQYF. CDR3 DNA sequence: TGTGCCAGCAGTCGCCAAGAGACCCAGTACTTC.

Here the CDR3 reads CASSSRGASETYEQYF. DNA of the CDR3: TGTGCCAGCAGCTCTCGCGGGGCTAGCGAAACCTACGAGCAGTACTTC. The V gene is TRBV9, the J gene TRBJ2-7, with a tentative D call TRBD2 (6 bases). Germline CDR1 reads SGDLS; CDR2 reads YYNGEE. Trimming took 4 bases from V and 2 from J, leaving 19 bases between them. CDR3 length equals 16 residues.

V and J are TRBV4-1 and TRBJ2-1; no firm D call. CDR1 and CDR2 from the germline V gene are MGHRA and YSYEKL. The CDR3 runs 17 residues. Trimming pared 1 base from V and 6 bases from J, leaving 19 bases between. The CDR3 protein is CASSQAPFAKVLNEQFF. In nucleotides, the CDR3 is TGCGCCAGCAGCCAAGCCCCCTTTGCGAAAGTTCTCAATGAGCAGTTCTTC.

The rearrangement links TRBV7-9 to TRBJ2-3, with 7 bases matching TRBD1. CDR3 length equals 16 residues. Trimming removed 0 bases from V and 2 bases from J; junction bases left unmatched: 5. The germline gives CDR1 SEHNR, CDR2 FQNEAQ (reference sequence). The DNA for the CDR3 is TGTGCCAGCAGCTTAGCCAACAGGGGATTCACAGATACGCAGTATTTT. This gives the protein CASSLANRGFTDTQYF. The complete variable domain, with remaining parts taken from reference TRBV7-9 and TRBJ2-3, reads DTGVSQNPRHKITKRGQNVTFRCDPISEHNRLYWYRQTLGQGPEFLTYFQNEAQLEKSRLLSDRFSAERPKGSFSTLEIQRTEQGDSAMYLCASSLANRGFTDTQYFGPGTRLTVL.

The V call is TRBV29-1, the J call TRBJ2-1; D remains unclear. The germline V gene has CDR1 SQVTM and CDR2 ANQGSEA. The CDR3 runs 14 residues. V gave up 3 bases and J gave up 6 bases, with 15 bases separating them. Written as DNA, the CDR3 is TGCAGCGTTGATCTTTTGCTCCCGGCCAATGAGCAGTTCTTC. This encodes CSVDLLLPANEQFF.

The rearrangement links TRBV7-9 to TRBJ1-2; 8 bases are shared with TRBD1. The CDR3 loop spans 14 amino acids. Germline V gene sequence: CDR1 SEHNR, CDR2 FQNEAQ (reference sequence). J gave up 0 bases and V 6 bases, and 3 bases lay outside the gene matches. The CDR3 here is CASRQGGANYGYTF. CDR3 DNA: TGTGCCAGCAGACAGGGGGGCGCTAACTATGGCTACACCTTC.

This chain joins TRBV13 and TRBJ2-7, with 13 bases that match TRBD2. In germline, CDR1 is PRHDT, CDR2 FYEKMQ (reference sequence). The J segment lost 7 bases and the V segment lost 4 bases, leaving 7 bases of the junction unmatched. The CDR3 loop spans 15 amino acids. CDR3 nucleotide sequence: TGTGCCAGCAGCTCGGGACTAGCGGGACCGGGGGAGCAGTACTTC. It translates to CASSSGLAGPGEQYF.

The V and J genes are TRBV6-1 and TRBJ2-7; 11 positions match TRBD2. This CDR3 region has 15 residues. The V gene end was trimmed by 5 bases and the J gene end by 5 bases; junction bases not matched to a gene: 8. Per the germline V gene, CDR1 is MNHNS and CDR2 is SASEGT. CDR3 bases: TGTGCCAGCAGTCCCCCGGGACTAGCGGACAACGAGCAGTACTTC. Its protein is CASSPPGLADNEQYF.

CDR3 bases: TGTGCCAGCAGTTTTAGTACAGCTAGCACAGATACGCAGTATTTT. Amino acids: CASSFSTASTDTQYF. The chain is built from TRBV27 and TRBJ2-3; D unclear. From germline, CDR1 is MNHEY and CDR2 SMNVEV (reference sequence). This CDR3 is 15 amino acids long. V lost 3 bases and J 0 bases, leaving 10 bases between the germline ends.

The chain links TRBV27 to TRBJ2-3; maybe TRBD2 (5 bases). V shed 0 bases and J shed 2 bases, with 12 bases lying between them. The length of the CDR3 is 16 residues. Germline V gene data show CDR1 as MNHEY and CDR2 as SMNVEV (reference sequence). The CDR3, as DNA: TGTGCCAGCAGTTTATCTGATGGACTGTTCACAGATACGCAGTATTTT. Translating it yields CASSLSDGLFTDTQYF.

This clone showed up just a few times. This chain connects TRBV4-3 to TRBJ2-3; D gene unclear. The CDR3 loop spans 16 amino acids. The V gene lost 0 bases and the J gene lost 4 bases, with 14 bases spanning the gap. Germline V lookup: CDR1 LGHNA, CDR2 YSLEER. This CDR3 is CASSQDLTRLADTQYF. DNA for the CDR3: TGCGCCAGCAGCCAAGATCTCACCCGATTGGCAGATACGCAGTATTTT.